This passage covers 9 T cell receptor beta chains from one sample sequenced in a study of T cells in Graves' hyperthyroidism and ophthalmopathy. Amplification targeted TCR beta CDR3 regions from RNA transcripts. A first-round RT-PCR of the TCR CDR3 used the HTBI primer set. Each CDR3 protein gets one entry after TCRdb re-called the multiplex PCR reads with MiXCR. Seen here are hundreds of thousands of distinct CDR3 sequences, about 16% observed once, and the top ten hold under 35%. Material for sequencing was blood. Receptors were obtained from a young woman with Graves' ophthalmopathy.

This clonotype was detected many times. CDR3 amino acids: CASSLSGHNQPQHF. DNA of the CDR3: TGCGCCAGCAGCCTTTCGGGCCACAATCAGCCCCAGCATTTT. This sequence joins TRBV4-1 and TRBJ1-5; D is uncertain. Deletions cut 4 bases from V and 3 bases from J, with 10 bases between. Germline V gene sequence: CDR1 MGHRA, CDR2 YSYEKL. The CDR3 is made up of 14 amino acids.

This clonotype has ten or more counts. V gene TRBV18 combines with J gene TRBJ1-4, with a weak D call TRBD1 (5 bases). This CDR3 comprises 16 residues. The germline V gene has CDR1 KGHSH and CDR2 LQKENI. V was cut by 0 bases and J by 8 bases, with 16 bases left in between. The CDR3 here is CASSPPMGDFAEKLFF. DNA for the CDR3: TGTGCCAGCTCACCACCGATGGGGGATTTCGCCGAAAAACTGTTTTTT.

At least ten counts were recorded for this clonotype. The chain carries TRBV28 and TRBJ2-7, with D perhaps TRBD1 (5 bases). Trimming pared 6 bases from V and 4 bases from J, leaving 16 bases between. Germline V gene data show CDR1 as MDHEN and CDR2 as SYDVKM. The CDR3 loop spans 14 amino acids. The CDR3 sequence: CASSLGQGGYEQYF. The CDR3 DNA reads TGTGCCAGCAGCTTAGGGCAGGGTGGATACGAGCAGTACTTC.

A few counts support this clonotype. The V call is TRBV5-4, the J call TRBJ2-3; maybe TRBD1 (5 bases). With 2 bases removed from V and 2 bases from J, the gap between germline ends came to 18 bases. This CDR3 region has 17 residues. CDR1 is SGHNT and CDR2 is YYREEE in the germline V gene (reference sequence). This CDR3 is CASSLWRWGSSTDTQYF. CDR3 DNA sequence: TGTGCCAGCAGCTTATGGCGATGGGGCAGCTCCACAGATACGCAGTATTTT.

In its sample, this clonotype was seen many times. The rearrangement joins TRBV20-1 to TRBJ1-1, with D perhaps matching TRBD1 (6 bases). CDR1 and CDR2 from the germline V gene are DFQATT and SNEGSKA (reference sequence). This CDR3 is 15 amino acids long. CDR3 amino acids: CRGGRGGSPDTEAFF. DNA of the CDR3: TGCAGAGGGGGGAGGGGGGGTAGCCCTGACACTGAAGCTTTCTTT.

This clonotype was observed at least ten times. The chain uses TRBV11-2 and TRBJ2-3; TRBD2 matches 7 bases. V lost 2 bases, J lost 2 bases, and 4 bases stayed unmatched. The CDR3 is made up of 15 amino acids. CDR1 is SGHAT and CDR2 is FQNNGV in the germline V gene. The CDR3 DNA reads as TGTGCCAGCAGCTTATTGCGGGGGAACACAGATACGCAGTATTTT. Residues: CASSLLRGNTDTQYF.

This clonotype appeared many times. The chain joins TRBV15 to TRBJ1-1; possible D gene TRBD1, 6 bases. The V end was cut by 0 bases, the J end by 7 bases, with 15 bases between. From germline, CDR1 is LNHNV and CDR2 YYDKDF (reference sequence). There are 15 residues in the CDR3. The DNA of the CDR3 is TGTGCCACCAGCAGAGACCCCCTAGGACAGCATGAAGCTTTCTTT. Translation gives CATSRDPLGQHEAFF.

V gene TRBV19 combines with J gene TRBJ2-3, with 9 bases matching TRBD1. From germline, CDR1 is LNHDA and CDR2 SQIVND (reference sequence). The junction had 10 bases not matched to a gene; V was cut back by 6 bases and J by 6 bases. The CDR3 extends over 15 amino acids. The DNA for the CDR3 is TGTGCCAGTAGGAAGGGGGACAGGGATGCGGATACGCAGTATTTT. The encoded protein is CASRKGDRDADTQYF.

V usage is TRBV11-3 and J usage is TRBJ2-2; 8 bases align to TRBD2. The germline V gene has CDR1 SGHNT and CDR2 YENEEA. V was clipped by 5 bases and J by 6 bases; unmatched bases: 5. The CDR3 is made up of 14 amino acids. CDR3 bases: TGTGCCAGCAGCCCGGGAGGGGGGGCCGGGGAGCTGTTTTTT. Protein sequence: CASSPGGGAGELFF.